Below, 14 T cell receptor beta chains from the same sample are listed, as sequenced in a study of T cell responses to AZD1222 COVID-19 vaccine. The protocol was immunoSEQ multiplex PCR, while the TCRdb copy is restricted to in-frame clones and leaves out a portion. The table has approximately 150,000 clones, roughly nine tenths seen once. Sequenced material: peripheral blood, taken on day 0 of AZD1222 vaccination. The source is an adult in good health.

The chain uses TRBV6-6 and TRBJ2-3, with 9 bases fitting TRBD2. The CDR3 loop spans 15 amino acids. J lost 1 base, V lost 4 bases, and 3 bases had no gene match. Per the germline V gene, CDR1 is MNHNY and CDR2 is SVGAGI (reference sequence). CDR3 coding DNA: TGTGCCAGCAGTTTAGCGGGGGAAGGCACAGATACGCAGTATTTT. Protein: CASSLAGEGTDTQYF.

The genes are TRBV19 and TRBJ1-5; TRBD1 might be the D (5 bases). Germline V CDR1 and CDR2: LNHDA, SQIVND (reference sequence). This CDR3 region has 17 residues. Trimming stripped 7 bases from V and 5 bases from J, with 24 bases between. Written as DNA, the CDR3 is TGTGCCAGTACCCCCCCGGGGGGACGTAACTCAGATCAGCCCCAGCATTTT. This sequence encodes CASTPPGGRNSDQPQHF. The full variable domain, rest sourced from reference TRBV19 and TRBJ1-5, is DGGITQSPKYLFRKEGQNVTLSCEQNLNHDAMYWYRQDPGQGLRLIYYSQIVNDFQKGDIAEGYSVSREKKESFPLTVTSAQKNPTAFYLCASTPPGGRNSDQPQHFGDGTRLSIL.

The V and J genes are TRBV3-1 (or the pseudogene TRBV3-2) and TRBJ1-1; D gene ambiguous. The CDR3 has 13 amino acids. Trimming removed 7 bases at V and 1 base at J, with 10 bases between. The germline CDR1 and CDR2 sequences are LGHDT and YNNKEL (reference sequence). In DNA form, the CDR3 reads TGTGCCAGCAACCTTGGAACGAACACTGAAGCTTTCTTT. The encoded protein is CASNLGTNTEAFF.

The chain recombines TRBV10-3 with TRBJ1-3; 9 bases line up with TRBD1. The CDR3 covers 14 residues. The ends lost 10 bases at V and 0 bases at J; junction bases unmatched: 4. Germline loops: CDR1 ENHRY, CDR2 SYGVKD. The CDR3 loop is CATYRGPSGNTIYF. DNA for the CDR3: TGTGCCACCTACAGGGGGCCCTCTGGAAACACCATATATTTT.

The V call is TRBV20-1, the J call TRBJ1-3; D is uncertain. CDR3 length equals 11 residues. V was pared by 6 bases and J by 4 bases, with 7 bases between. Germline V gene data show CDR1 as DFQATT and CDR2 as SNEGSKA (reference sequence). The CDR3 loop reads CSAPGGNTIYF. The CDR3 bases are TGCAGTGCCCCGGGAGGAAACACCATATATTTT.

This clone is a singleton in its sample. J is TRBJ2-1 and V is TRBV5-4; D ambiguous. Deletions cut 0 bases from V and 5 bases from J, with 6 bases between. The CDR3 extends over 13 amino acids. Germline CDR1 is SGHNT and CDR2 is YYREEE (reference sequence). DNA of the CDR3: TGTGCCAGCAGCTTGGTGGCAGACAATGAGCAGTTCTTC. Protein product: CASSLVADNEQFF.

V gene TRBV9 combines with J gene TRBJ1-1; tentative D call: TRBD1 (6 bases). The CDR3 sequence is 17 residues long. CDR1 is SGDLS and CDR2 is YYNGEE in the germline V gene. V was trimmed by 0 bases and J by 1 base, leaving 16 bases between them. This chain's CDR3 is CASSVEGQLKKNTEAFF. The CDR3 bases are TGTGCCAGCAGCGTAGAGGGACAACTCAAAAAGAACACTGAAGCTTTCTTT.

The chain carries TRBV6-2 or TRBV6-3 and TRBJ2-3; 12 nucleotides line up with TRBD2. This CDR3 is 15 amino acids long. Germline V gives CDR1 MNHEY, CDR2 SVGEGT. Germline trimming cut 6 bases from V and 6 bases from J; bases unmatched to any gene: 7. The CDR3 region is CASSRPTSGGDTQYF. CDR3 DNA: TGTGCCAGCAGCCGCCCGACTAGCGGGGGTGATACGCAGTATTTT.

This clone was seen a handful of times. The V and J genes are TRBV4-3 and TRBJ2-3; 11 bases align to TRBD2. Losses at the gene ends were 5 bases for V and 7 bases for J; bases not matched to a gene: 14. CDR3 length: 17 residues. Looked up from germline, CDR1 is LGHNA and CDR2 is YSLEER. CDR3 DNA sequence: TGCGCCAGCAGCGAAGTAGCGGGGGGGCCGCTACAAAATACGCAGTATTTT. Amino acid sequence: CASSEVAGGPLQNTQYF.

The chain combines TRBV4-1 with TRBJ2-3, with D hard to call. The CDR3 covers 13 residues. Deletions cut 1 base from V and 2 bases from J, with 4 bases between. Germline loops: CDR1 MGHRA, CDR2 YSYEKL. The CDR3 region has the DNA TGCGCCAGCAGCCAAGGATTCACAGATACGCAGTATTTT. This sequence encodes CASSQGFTDTQYF.

The chain recombines TRBV4-2 with TRBJ2-5; D call uncertain. CDR1 and CDR2 from the germline V gene are LGHNA and YNFKEQ. The CDR3 is 14 residues long. V lost 2 bases and J 2 bases, leaving 9 bases between the germline ends. CDR3 loop: CASSQLEVQETQYF. CDR3 in DNA: TGTGCCAGCAGCCAATTAGAGGTACAAGAGACCCAGTACTTC.

The chain joins TRBV6-1 to TRBJ2-5; tentatively, D is TRBD2 (6 bases). The V end lost 0 bases, the J end lost 5 bases, and 10 bases lay between the germline ends. Germline CDR1 is MNHNS and CDR2 is SASEGT. This CDR3 spans 14 amino acids. For the CDR3, the DNA is TGTGCCAGCAGTGAAGCGGGGGGTCGGGAGACCCAGTACTTC. Encoded protein: CASSEAGGRETQYF.

This rearrangement joins TRBV4-3 to TRBJ1-1; D not certain. V was cut by 4 bases and J by 1 base, with 13 bases left in between. Per the germline V gene, CDR1 is LGHNA and CDR2 is YSLEER. This CDR3 has 15 amino acids. The CDR3 loop reads CASSLGGRANTEAFF. The CDR3 DNA sequence: TGCGCCAGCAGCCTAGGAGGGCGAGCGAACACTGAAGCTTTCTTT.

This chain links TRBV6-1 with TRBJ2-7, with 8 bases that match TRBD1. The CDR3 spans 14 residues. Germline V gene sequence: CDR1 MNHNS, CDR2 SASEGT. V trimming: 3 bases; J trimming: 4 bases; junction bases outside the gene matches: 5. The CDR3 here is CASSEGRQGYEQYF. The CDR3, as DNA: TGTGCCAGCAGTGAGGGGCGACAGGGGTACGAGCAGTACTTC.